Listed below are T cell receptor beta chains from one sample, sequenced in a study of T cells in localized non-small cell lung cancer. Repertoires were generated with immunoSEQ multiplex PCR, while TCRdb's copy carries only in-frame clones and drops some. This sample has 45,000 to 60,000 clones, with approximately 83% found just once. The sequencing used peripheral blood, collected before any cancer treatment. The receptor set was obtained from a female donor over 55 with stage II squamous cell lung carcinoma. The CDR3 runs from the conserved cysteine through the conserved F or W. Fields, in order: V gene, J gene, D gene, clone size, CDR3 protein, CDR3 DNA. The D gene is left open where the match is weak. For some rows the clone size is stated as once, few or many, or as a class when expanded; others skip it.

V gene: TRBV9; J gene: TRBJ2-3; D gene: NA; clone size: NA; CDR3 protein: CASSTRLSDTQYF; CDR3 DNA: TGTGCCAGCAGCACTCGATTGAGCGATACGCAGTATTTT
V gene: TRBV9; J gene: TRBJ1-2; D gene: NA; clone size: NA; CDR3 protein: CASSVGAPSAGYTF; CDR3 DNA: TGTGCCAGCAGCGTAGGGGCGCCATCCGCAGGCTACACCTTC
V gene: TRBV6-6; J gene: TRBJ2-7; D gene: TRBD1; clone size: NA; CDR3 protein: CASRNRGSSNEQYF; CDR3 DNA: TGTGCCAGCAGGAACAGGGGTAGTAGCAACGAGCAGTACTTC
V gene: TRBV4-3; J gene: TRBJ1-2; D gene: NA; clone size: NA; CDR3 protein: CASSQTTEANYGYTF; CDR3 DNA: TGCGCCAGCAGCCAAACGACAGAAGCTAACTATGGCTACACCTTC
V gene: TRBV9; J gene: TRBJ2-5; D gene: NA; clone size: NA; CDR3 protein: CASSVDLLKETQYF; CDR3 DNA: TGTGCCAGCAGCGTAGACCTCTTAAAGGAGACCCAGTACTTC
V gene: TRBV2; J gene: TRBJ2-3; D gene: NA; clone size: NA; CDR3 protein: CASLEGGGAMDTQYF; CDR3 DNA: TGTGCCAGCTTAGAAGGGGGGGGCGCGATGGATACGCAGTATTTT
V gene: TRBV30; J gene: TRBJ2-7; D gene: TRBD1; clone size: NA; CDR3 protein: CAWSVNRGASYEQYF; CDR3 DNA: TGTGCCTGGAGTGTAAACAGGGGGGCCTCCTACGAGCAGTACTTC
V gene: TRBV5-1; J gene: TRBJ2-7; D gene: NA; clone size: NA; CDR3 protein: CASSWTGSSYEQYF; CDR3 DNA: TGCGCCAGCAGCTGGACGGGTAGCTCCTACGAGCAGTACTTC
V gene: TRBV6-6; J gene: TRBJ2-7; D gene: TRBD1; clone size: NA; CDR3 protein: CASKTPGQAHEQYF; CDR3 DNA: TGTGCCAGCAAGACTCCGGGACAGGCCCACGAGCAGTACTTC
V gene: TRBV9; J gene: TRBJ2-2; D gene: NA; clone size: NA; CDR3 protein: CASSVRNLSPGELFF; CDR3 DNA: TGTGCCAGCAGCGTACGGAACCTATCCCCCGGGGAGCTGTTTTTT
V gene: TRBV6-1; J gene: TRBJ2-5; D gene: NA; clone size: NA; CDR3 protein: CASRRDRSQETQYF; CDR3 DNA: TGTGCCAGCAGGAGAGACAGATCTCAAGAGACCCAGTACTTC
V gene: TRBV27; J gene: TRBJ1-1; D gene: NA; clone size: NA; CDR3 protein: CASSFAATGGAFF; CDR3 DNA: TGTGCCAGCAGTTTTGCCGCCACAGGAGGAGCTTTCTTT
V gene: TRBV7-3; J gene: TRBJ2-3; D gene: NA; clone size: few; CDR3 protein: CASSLGVLGGDTQYF; CDR3 DNA: TGTGCCAGCAGCTTGGGGGTCCTAGGAGGAGATACGCAGTATTTT
V gene: TRBV7-6; J gene: TRBJ1-1; D gene: NA; clone size: NA; CDR3 protein: CASSSPPANTEAFF; CDR3 DNA: TGTGCCAGCAGCTCCCCCCCGGCGAACACTGAAGCTTTCTTT
V gene: TRBV7-3; J gene: TRBJ2-5; D gene: TRBD1; clone size: few; CDR3 protein: CASSAGQGSRQETQYF; CDR3 DNA: TGTGCCAGCAGCGCGGGACAGGGCTCCCGTCAAGAGACCCAGTACTTC
V gene: TRBV11-2; J gene: TRBJ1-1; D gene: NA; clone size: few; CDR3 protein: CASSLVVGATEAFF; CDR3 DNA: TGTGCCAGCAGCTTGGTAGTGGGTGCCACTGAAGCTTTCTTT
V gene: TRBV9; J gene: TRBJ1-2; D gene: NA; clone size: NA; CDR3 protein: CASSVTGSETSGYTF; CDR3 DNA: TGTGCCAGCAGCGTAACCGGGTCTGAAACCTCTGGCTACACCTTC
V gene: TRBV7-9; J gene: TRBJ1-2; D gene: NA; clone size: NA; CDR3 protein: CASSLLATNYGYTF; CDR3 DNA: TGTGCCAGCAGCTTACTAGCCACTAACTATGGCTACACCTTC
V gene: TRBV9; J gene: TRBJ2-7; D gene: NA; clone size: NA; CDR3 protein: CASSGNYEQYF; CDR3 DNA: TGTGCCAGCAGCGGCAACTACGAGCAGTACTTC
V gene: TRBV6-4; J gene: TRBJ2-2; D gene: TRBD2; clone size: once; CDR3 protein: CASKTLAGGPGELFF; CDR3 DNA: TGTGCCAGCAAGACCCTAGCGGGGGGGCCCGGGGAGCTGTTTTTT
V gene: TRBV7-2; J gene: TRBJ1-6; D gene: NA; clone size: few; CDR3 protein: CASSGSRVSNSPLHF; CDR3 DNA: TGTGCCAGCAGCGGATCCCGGGTCTCAAATTCACCCCTCCACTTT
V gene: TRBV7-2; J gene: TRBJ2-7; D gene: NA; clone size: NA; CDR3 protein: CASSRLGWTDEQYF; CDR3 DNA: TGTGCCAGCAGTCGACTTGGGTGGACAGACGAGCAGTACTTC
V gene: TRBV9; J gene: TRBJ2-7; D gene: NA; clone size: NA; CDR3 protein: CASSVAGRGYEQYF; CDR3 DNA: TGTGCCAGCAGCGTAGCGGGTCGGGGGTACGAGCAGTACTTC
V gene: TRBV19; J gene: TRBJ2-1; D gene: TRBD2; clone size: NA; CDR3 protein: CASSGLAGYNEQFF; CDR3 DNA: TGTGCCAGTAGTGGGCTAGCGGGGTACAATGAGCAGTTCTTC
V gene: TRBV4-1; J gene: TRBJ2-7; D gene: TRBD1; clone size: NA; CDR3 protein: CASSQDEGAVEQYF; CDR3 DNA: TGCGCCAGCAGCCAAGATGAGGGGGCGGTCGAGCAGTACTTC
V gene: TRBV7-2; J gene: TRBJ2-7; D gene: NA; clone size: NA; CDR3 protein: CASTRSGATHYEQYF; CDR3 DNA: TGTGCCAGCACCCGCTCGGGGGCCACTCACTACGAGCAGTACTTC
V gene: TRBV7-6; J gene: TRBJ1-1; D gene: NA; clone size: few; CDR3 protein: CASSLEGAEAFF; CDR3 DNA: TGTGCCAGCAGCTTAGAGGGGGCTGAAGCTTTCTTT